This T cell receptor (beta chain) was sequenced in a study of cytomegalovirus exposure and HLA in healthy donors. Study-level results: Listed as cytomegalovirus-associated were 170 or so TCR beta chains.

The primer mix had 60 Vbeta and 13 Jbeta primers. TCRdb keeps only in-frame clones here, not all; method: immunoSEQ multiplex PCR. The sample has about 81,000 clones; around 90% are singletons. Germline values: CDR1 SGHAT, CDR2 FQDESV (reference sequence). The CDR3 totals 15 residues. Trimming removed 1 base from V and 3 bases from J, with 9 bases in between. A note on this clone: The target antigen is unknown.

The genes are TRBV11-1 and TRBJ1-4; D is uncertain. Sequenced material: PBMCs. This clonotype was sampled from a man younger than 35 in good health and CMV-seronegative. The CDR3 DNA is TGTGCCAGCAGCTTAGTTGCAGACTCTAATGAAAAACTGTTTTTT. Protein product: CASSLVADSNEKLFF.